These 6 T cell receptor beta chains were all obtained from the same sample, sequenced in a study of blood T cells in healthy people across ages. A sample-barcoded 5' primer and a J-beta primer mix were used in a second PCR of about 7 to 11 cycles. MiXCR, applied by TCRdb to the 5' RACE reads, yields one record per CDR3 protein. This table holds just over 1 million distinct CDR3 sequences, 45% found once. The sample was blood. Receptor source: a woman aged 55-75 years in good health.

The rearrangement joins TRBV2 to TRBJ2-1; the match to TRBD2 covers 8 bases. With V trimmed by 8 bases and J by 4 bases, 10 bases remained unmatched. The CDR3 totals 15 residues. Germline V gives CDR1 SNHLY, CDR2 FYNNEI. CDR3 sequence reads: CASWFGASGYNEQFF. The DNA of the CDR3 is TGTGCCAGCTGGTTCGGGGCTAGCGGGTACAATGAGCAGTTCTTC. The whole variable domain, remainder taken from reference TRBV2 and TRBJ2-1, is EPEVTQTPSHQVTQMGQEVILRCVPISNHLYFYWYRQILGQKVEFLVSFYNNEISEKSEIFDDQFSVERPDGSNFTLKIRSTKLEDSAMYFCASWFGASGYNEQFFGPGTRLTVL.

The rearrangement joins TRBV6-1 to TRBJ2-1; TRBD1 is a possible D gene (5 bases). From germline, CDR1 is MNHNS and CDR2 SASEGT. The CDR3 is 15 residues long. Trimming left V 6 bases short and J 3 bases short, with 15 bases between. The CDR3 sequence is CASSQPTTGYNEQFF. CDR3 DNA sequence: TGTGCCAGCAGCCAACCCACCACAGGCTACAATGAGCAGTTCTTC.

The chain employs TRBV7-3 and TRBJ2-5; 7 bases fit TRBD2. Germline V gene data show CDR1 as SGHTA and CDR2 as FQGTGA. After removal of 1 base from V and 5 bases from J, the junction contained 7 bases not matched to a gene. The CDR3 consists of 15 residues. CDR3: CASSLSGSQEETQYF. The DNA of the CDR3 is TGTGCCAGCAGCTTAAGCGGGAGCCAAGAGGAGACCCAGTACTTC.

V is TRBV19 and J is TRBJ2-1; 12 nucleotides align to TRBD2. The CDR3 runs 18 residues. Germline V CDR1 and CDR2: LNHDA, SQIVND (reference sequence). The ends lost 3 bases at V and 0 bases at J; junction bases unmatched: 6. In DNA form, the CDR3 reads TGTGCCAGTAGTATGGCGGGACTAGCGGGCAACTCCTACAATGAGCAGTTCTTC. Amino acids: CASSMAGLAGNSYNEQFF. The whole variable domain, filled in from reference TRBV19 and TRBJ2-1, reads DGGITQSPKYLFRKEGQNVTLSCEQNLNHDAMYWYRQDPGQGLRLIYYSQIVNDFQKGDIAEGYSVSREKKESFPLTVTSAQKNPTAFYLCASSMAGLAGNSYNEQFFGPGTRLTVL.

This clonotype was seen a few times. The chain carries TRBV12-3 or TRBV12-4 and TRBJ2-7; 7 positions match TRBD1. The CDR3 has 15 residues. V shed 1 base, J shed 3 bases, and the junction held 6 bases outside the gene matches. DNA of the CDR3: TGTGCCAGCAGTTTAGGACAGGGAATTATCTACGAGCAGTACTTC. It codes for CASSLGQGIIYEQYF.

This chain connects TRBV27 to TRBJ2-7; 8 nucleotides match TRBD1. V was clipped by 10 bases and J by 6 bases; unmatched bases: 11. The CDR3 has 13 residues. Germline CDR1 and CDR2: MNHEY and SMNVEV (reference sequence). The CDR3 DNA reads TGTGCCACCCAGTCGGGACAGGCGGTCGAGCAGTACTTC. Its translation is CATQSGQAVEQYF.